This T cell receptor (beta chain) was recovered during a study of T cell responses to AZD1222 COVID-19 vaccine. Findings and caveats of the study: All repertoire sampling was performed exclusively after the peak T cell response. Targeting of unmutated variant regions was reportedly seen in nearly half of spike-specific TCRs. The study identified only six AZD1222 recipients as seropositive at baseline. Compared with day 0, the breadth and depth of the Spike-specific TCR repertoire rose significantly after two doses of AZD1222.

To note about this clone: Its antigen is not known.

From germline, CDR1 is MRHNA and CDR2 SNTAGT. CDR3 length: 13 amino acids. Between the trimmed V and J ends, which lost 5 bases and 1 base, there was a span of 8 bases. The repertoire was sequenced with immunoSEQ multiplex PCR; TCRdb's copy has only in-frame clones and lacks some. Seen here are over 70,000 clones, around 88% observed once, and the top ten hold about a tenth. The sequence derives from an adult in good health. This chain uses TRBV6-4 with TRBJ1-1; maybe TRBD1 (5 bases). This specimen was peripheral blood, taken on day 0 of MenACWY control vaccination. The CDR3 loop is CASSITGNTEAFF. In nucleotides, the CDR3 is TGTGCCAGCAGTATTACAGGGAACACTGAAGCTTTCTTT.